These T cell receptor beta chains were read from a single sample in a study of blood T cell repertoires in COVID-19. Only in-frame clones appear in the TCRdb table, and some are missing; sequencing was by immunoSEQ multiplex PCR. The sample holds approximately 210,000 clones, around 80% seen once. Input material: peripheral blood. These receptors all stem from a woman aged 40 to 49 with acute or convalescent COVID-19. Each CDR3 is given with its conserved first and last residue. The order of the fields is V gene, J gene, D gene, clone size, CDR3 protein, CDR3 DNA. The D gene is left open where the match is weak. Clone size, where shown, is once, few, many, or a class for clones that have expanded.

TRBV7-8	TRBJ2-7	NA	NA	CASSLLLQGEQYF	TGTGCCAGCAGCTTGCTACTCCAGGGAGAGCAGTACTTC
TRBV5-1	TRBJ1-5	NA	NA	CASSLSTGNQPQHF	TGCGCCAGCAGCTTGTCAACAGGGAATCAGCCCCAGCATTTT
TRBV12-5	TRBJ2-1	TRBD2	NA	CASGLGLAGSTGDEQFF	TGTGCTAGTGGCCTGGGACTAGCGGGCAGTACCGGGGATGAGCAGTTCTTC
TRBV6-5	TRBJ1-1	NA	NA	CASSYGRQNTEAFF	TGTGCCAGCAGTTACGGCAGACAGAACACTGAAGCTTTCTTT
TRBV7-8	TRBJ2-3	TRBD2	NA	CASRRGLAGGGTDTQYF	TGTGCCAGCAGAAGGGGACTAGCGGGAGGTGGTACAGATACGCAGTATTTT
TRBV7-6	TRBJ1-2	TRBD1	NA	CASSSLPTGTYGYTF	TGTGCCAGCAGCTCACTCCCGACAGGGACATATGGCTACACCTTC
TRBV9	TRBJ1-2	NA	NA	CASSVARGTGYTF	TGTGCCAGCAGCGTAGCGCGGGGTACTGGCTACACCTTC
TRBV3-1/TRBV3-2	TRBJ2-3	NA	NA	CASSPDRFRTYF	TGTGCCAGCAGCCCCGACAGGTTTAGGACGTATTTT
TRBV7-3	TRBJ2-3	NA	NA	CASSLRGGRTDTQYF	TGTGCCAGCAGCTTAAGAGGGGGAAGGACAGATACGCAGTATTTT
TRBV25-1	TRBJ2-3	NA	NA	CASSEFTRDTDTQYF	TGTGCCAGCAGTGAATTTACTAGAGACACAGATACGCAGTATTTT
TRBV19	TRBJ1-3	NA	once	CASQGSGGNTIYF	TGTGCCAGTCAGGGATCAGGAGGAAACACCATATATTTT
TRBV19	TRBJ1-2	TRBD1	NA	CASINPSGQVVYGYTF	TGTGCCAGTATCAACCCATCGGGACAGGTGGTCTATGGCTACACCTTC
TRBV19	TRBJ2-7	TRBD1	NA	CASSSTGGGEQYF	TGTGCCAGTAGCTCTACAGGGGGTGGCGAGCAGTACTTC
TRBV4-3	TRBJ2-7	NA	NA	CASSPIAGASYEQYF	TGCGCCAGCAGCCCGATTGCAGGGGCATCCTACGAGCAGTACTTC
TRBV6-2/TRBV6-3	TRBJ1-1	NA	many	CASSYRGADTEAFF	TGTGCCAGCAGTTACCGGGGGGCGGACACTGAAGCTTTCTTT
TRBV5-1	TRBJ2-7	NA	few	CASSLQDSYEQYF	TGCGCCAGCAGCTTACAGGACTCCTACGAGCAGTACTTC
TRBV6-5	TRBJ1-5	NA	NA	CASSWSTGDSNQPQHF	TGTGCCAGCAGTTGGTCGACTGGCGATAGCAATCAGCCCCAGCATTTT
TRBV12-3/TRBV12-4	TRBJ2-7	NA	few	CASSYHLYEQYF	TGTGCCAGCAGCTACCATCTTTACGAGCAGTACTTC
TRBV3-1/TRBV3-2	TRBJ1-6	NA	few	CASSQARGSPLHF	TGTGCCAGCAGCCAAGCTCGGGGTTCACCCCTCCACTTT
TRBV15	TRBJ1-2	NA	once	CATSRGGKGFSYGYTF	TGTGCCACCAGCAGAGGAGGGAAGGGTTTTAGCTATGGCTACACCTTC
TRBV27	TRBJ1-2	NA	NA	CASSLSDRGGYTF	TGTGCCAGCAGTTTATCGGATCGGGGTGGCTACACCTTC
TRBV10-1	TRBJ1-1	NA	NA	CASSLARGGAEAFF	TGCGCCAGCAGCCTCGCCCGTGGGGGGGCTGAAGCTTTCTTT
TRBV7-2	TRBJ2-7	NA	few	CASSAQTGESQYF	TGTGCCAGCAGCGCCCAAACGGGGGAGTCGCAGTACTTC
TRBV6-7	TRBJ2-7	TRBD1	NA	CASSYSLDRGTYEQYF	TGTGCCAGCAGTTACTCGCTGGACAGGGGGACCTACGAGCAGTACTTC
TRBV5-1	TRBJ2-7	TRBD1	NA	CASSLDRQGAGQYF	TGCGCCAGCAGCTTGGACCGTCAGGGGGCGGGACAGTACTTC
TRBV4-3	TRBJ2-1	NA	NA	CASSQGQGGHNEQFF	TGCGCCAGCAGCCAAGGTCAAGGCGGCCACAATGAGCAGTTCTTC
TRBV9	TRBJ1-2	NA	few	CASSGSQMGGSGYGYTF	TGTGCCAGCAGTGGTAGCCAAATGGGGGGGTCGGGCTATGGCTACACCTTC
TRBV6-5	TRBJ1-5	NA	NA	CASSYIFGRAQHF	TGTGCCAGCAGTTACATATTCGGGAGGGCTCAGCATTTT
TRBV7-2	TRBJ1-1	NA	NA	CASSSQPGQKGAFF	TGTGCCAGCAGCTCACAACCGGGACAAAAAGGAGCTTTCTTT
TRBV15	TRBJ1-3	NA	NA	CATSRSAGDGNTIYF	TGTGCCACCAGCAGAAGCGCAGGGGATGGAAACACCATATATTTT
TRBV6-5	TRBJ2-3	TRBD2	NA	CASQTSGGPDTQYF	TGTGCCAGCCAGACTAGCGGGGGGCCAGATACGCAGTATTTT
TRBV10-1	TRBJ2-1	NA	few	CASSERSGDYNEQFF	TGCGCCAGCAGTGAGAGGTCAGGGGACTACAATGAGCAGTTCTTC
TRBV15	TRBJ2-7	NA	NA	CATSSAQGYEQYF	TGTGCCACCAGCAGTGCACAGGGCTACGAGCAGTACTTC
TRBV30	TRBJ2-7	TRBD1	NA	CAWSPTGNSYEQYF	TGTGCCTGGAGCCCGACAGGGAACTCCTACGAGCAGTACTTC
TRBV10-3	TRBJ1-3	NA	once	CAISESRGITGNTIYF	TGTGCCATCAGTGAGTCGCGGGGGATAACGGGAAACACCATATATTTT
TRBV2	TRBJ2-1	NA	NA	CASSDEARSYNEQFF	TGTGCCAGCAGTGATGAGGCCCGGTCCTACAATGAGCAGTTCTTC
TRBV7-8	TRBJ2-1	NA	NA	CASRPRAHLGAYSYNEQFF	TGTGCCAGCAGACCTCGGGCCCATTTGGGAGCCTACTCCTACAATGAGCAGTTCTTC